This T cell receptor beta chain is drawn from a study of shared clonotypes between healthy human individuals. Each cell subset's genomic DNA was divided evenly among several immunoSEQ plates. The assay was immunoSEQ multiplex PCR, and TCRdb's table has in-frame clones only and misses some. The sample carries 550,000 to 600,000 clones, around three quarters recorded once. The receptor was derived from a woman in her thirties or forties in good health. Some clones in this sample may be carry-over from other donors' samples. The sample consisted of PBMCs.

DNA for the CDR3: TGTGCCAGCAGCCTCCCCGCGGGAAACACTGAAGCTTTCTTT. The encoded protein is CASSLPAGNTEAFF. This chain connects TRBV7-9 to TRBJ1-1, with no clear D. Germline lookup yields CDR1 SEHNR and CDR2 FQNEAQ (reference sequence). The CDR3 extends over 14 amino acids. Trimming removed 5 bases from V and 2 bases from J, with 12 bases in between.